This T cell receptor beta chain stems from a study of neurological immune-mediated disorders (dated by TCRdb to the late 2010s). Concerning the study at large: Among the approximately 34 multiple sclerosis patients, roughly 31 had relapsing-remitting MS and 3 had secondary progressive MS. The 106 TCR-beta libraries included longitudinal samples, technical triplicates and paired sorted CD4+ and CD8+ T-cell subsets alongside PBMC samples. The study compared peripheral blood TCR-beta repertoires of HTLV-I-associated myelopathy (HAM/TSP) patients, multiple sclerosis patients and healthy controls using UMI-based sequencing. The cohort comprised about 68 subjects: roughly 15 HAM/TSP patients, some 35 multiple sclerosis patients and 20 or so healthy controls. Overall study outcomes, separate from this receptor: Across subjects, expanded clones never shared an identical CDR3 amino acid sequence, which suggests that the TCR-beta repertoires in every group were private. In phylogenetic analysis, the repertoires of 18 of 34 MS patients grouped into a cluster of related CDR3 sequences, which suggests a possible signature at the repertoire level. The MS cluster showed no association with clinical or MRI features, and the authors stated that larger cohorts are needed. TCR clonal expansion was highest in HAM/TSP patients and lowest in MS patients, with MS patients falling below even healthy controls.

Libraries from unsorted PBMCs were made from 2 million PBMCs kept in RNAlater at -80 degrees C until RNA extraction. Multiple sclerosis patients were enrolled in a US clinical protocol evaluating disease progression by magnetic resonance imaging. Peripheral blood was subjected to Ficoll-Hypaque density gradient centrifugation to isolate PBMCs, which were then cryopreserved in liquid nitrogen. cDNA was synthesized by template-switch 5'RACE using a primer with a 10-nucleotide random unique molecular identifier that tagged each TCR transcript. Each sequencing run produced over 190 million TCR-beta sequences covering 15-18 subjects. Total RNA was extracted with the RNeasy kit. Using the KAPA Real-time Library Amplification kit, TCR-beta VDJ regions were amplified with primers for the TCR constant region and the 5'RACE anchor. A first PCR added sample indexes and Illumina adaptors, after which a second PCR increased the library yield. After Ampure bead purification, the roughly 650 bp TCR product was size-selected on a 2% E-gel SizeSelection system. Before pooling, library quality was checked on a Bioanalyzer, concentration was measured with Qubit, and libraries were quantified with the Kapa Library Quantification kit. Libraries were sequenced paired-end 2 x 150 bp on an Illumina HiSeq 2500. To increase sequence diversity, roughly 24-32% phiX was spiked into each library pool. The authors' analysis ran thus. Quality-filtered reads were processed with the UMI-based MiGEC pipeline, and over 75% of raw TCR sequences were removed by the MiGEC pipeline during error correction. VDJ genes were aligned to IMGT germline references, and each clonotype was defined by a unique CDR3 amino acid sequence together with V-J genes. VDJtools evaluated clonal expansion, Shannon diversity and CDR3 relatedness (CalcPairwiseDistances, ClusterSamples); CLCbio workbench built phylogenetic trees. Clones with at least 8 unique UMIs were defined as expanded, with this threshold being based on coefficient-of-variation modelling across technical triplicates. Using fastp trimming at Q25 and MiXCR clonotype assembly, TCRdb reanalyzed the public sequencing data and kept in-frame beta chains. Duplicate CDR3 protein sequences are folded into a single record with the most common DNA and genes. TCRdb's processing, not the authors' own work, is the source of the V and J calls. The sample has roughly 75,000 distinct CDR3 sequences on record, about 2.5% of them singletons. The leading ten clones occupy about 1% of the sample.

In its sample, this clonotype was seen many times. There is no known antigen for this receptor. The sample holds no much larger clone one base away, and base qualities are not on file. CDR1 and CDR2, looked up from the germline V gene, are ENHRY and SYGVKD. Clipping removes 6 bases from V and 2 bases from J, with 8 as the unmatched junction base count. The CDR3 numbers 16 residues from cysteine through phenylalanine. The read is trimmed to its CDR3 DNA, 48 bases read in frame from base 1. Rearrangement joined TRBV10-3 to TRBJ2-2, with 8 middle bases fitting TRBD2. The sequence came from a woman aged 30 to 39 with multiple sclerosis. Sequences were obtained from PBMCs. The bases are TGTGCCATCAGCCAAAGCGGGAGCGTTAACACCGGGGAGCTGTTTTTT. It codes for CAISQSGSVNTGELFF.